What follows is one T cell receptor beta chain and its context. Its target is unknown. TCRdb's table, derived via immunoSEQ multiplex PCR, lists solely in-frame clones and lacks some. The table shows under 600,000 clones, with roughly nine tenths occurring only once. The data were taken from a study of Ad26.COV2.S vaccination and SARS-CoV-2 variants. Treatment given: around 19 received Ad26.COV2.S at low or high dose, single or two shots; five or six received placebo; per-sample allocation not given. Samples were taken on day 63 after the first vaccine or placebo injection. An Ad26 vector was used to express Wuhan-strain SARS-CoV-2 spike as the vaccine. Study conclusions and caveats: Total T cell responses, in the TCR breadth and depth analyses, may have been underestimated. Non-spike TCR breadth was similar in vaccine and placebo recipients. Responses of spike-specific T cells (both CD8+ and CD4+) reportedly showed substantial breadth after vaccination.

The receptor's source is a person aged 18-60 years who received the Ad26.COV2.S COVID-19 vaccine or a placebo. The sample in question was peripheral blood, obtained in a trial of Ad26.COV2.S vaccine versus placebo.

The CDR3, as DNA: TGCGCCAGCAGCTTGGATGCAGGGGAATGGTACGGCTACACCTTC. Translation: CASSLDAGEWYGYTF. The chain combines TRBV5-1 with TRBJ1-2; weak D call: TRBD1 (6 bases). The CDR3 is made up of 15 amino acids. Germline V lookup: CDR1 SGHRS, CDR2 YFSETQ. The V gene lost 0 bases and the J gene lost 8 bases, with 17 bases spanning the gap.